This T cell receptor (beta chain) was sequenced for a study of blood T cells in healthy people across ages. Study-wide results and caveats: The CMV status of each donor remained undetermined, and this could have confounded shifts in expanded clonotypes. Researchers judged that diversity estimates from one million T cells fell short of true values. Measured against age, TCR beta diversity per million T cells decreased in a roughly linear manner.

This clonotype has only a few counts. Its antigen is unidentified. Sample-barcoded 5' priming and a J-beta primer mix drove a second PCR of about 6 to 12 cycles. TCRdb reanalysed the 5' RACE reads using MiXCR and keeps one entry per CDR3 protein. Among hundreds of thousands of distinct CDR3 sequences listed, around a fifth were seen once. The CDR3 totals 17 residues. CDR1 and CDR2 (germline): LGHNA, YSLEER. Trimming took off 0 bases at V and 4 bases at J, with 18 bases between the two ends. The amount of total RNA extracted per sample was at least 5 micrograms. The chain has TRBV4-3 and TRBJ1-2; D is ambiguous. Sequences were obtained from blood. This clonotype was obtained from an older man in good health. CDR3 DNA: TGCGCCAGCAGCCAAGAGCCCCGGGCGCAGGCCGTCTATGGCTACACCTTC. Residues: CASSQEPRAQAVYGYTF.